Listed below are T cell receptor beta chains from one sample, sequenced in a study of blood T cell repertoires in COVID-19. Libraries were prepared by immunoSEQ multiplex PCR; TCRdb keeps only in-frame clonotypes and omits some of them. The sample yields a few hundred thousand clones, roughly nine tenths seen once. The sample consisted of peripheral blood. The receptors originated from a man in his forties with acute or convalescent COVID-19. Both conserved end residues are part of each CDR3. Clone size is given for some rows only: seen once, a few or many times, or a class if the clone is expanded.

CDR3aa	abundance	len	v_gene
CASSHLVRVRAGANVLTF	NA	18	TRBV4-3
CASSLAAETQYF	NA	12	TRBV7-6
CASQVGASSYNEQFF	NA	15	TRBV3-1/TRBV3-2
CASSPIFLAGYNEQFF	once	16	TRBV14
CAIYRGANGYTF	NA	12	TRBV28
CASSMTGDGYTF	NA	12	TRBV12-3/TRBV12-4
CASSERGAPHETQYF	NA	15	TRBV2
CASSLGTPSTDTQYF	NA	15	TRBV19
CASSTDRDRPTDGYTF	few	16	TRBV18
CASSSDGQGHQYF	once	13	TRBV7-2
CASSLLLTGAGETQYF	NA	16	TRBV28
CASSPRDSWRPRGSGELFF	NA	19	TRBV18
CASSLVRQGGETQYF	NA	15	TRBV7-9
CASSLDPSTGELFF	NA	14	TRBV5-4
CATSDSAELGYTF	once	13	TRBV24-1